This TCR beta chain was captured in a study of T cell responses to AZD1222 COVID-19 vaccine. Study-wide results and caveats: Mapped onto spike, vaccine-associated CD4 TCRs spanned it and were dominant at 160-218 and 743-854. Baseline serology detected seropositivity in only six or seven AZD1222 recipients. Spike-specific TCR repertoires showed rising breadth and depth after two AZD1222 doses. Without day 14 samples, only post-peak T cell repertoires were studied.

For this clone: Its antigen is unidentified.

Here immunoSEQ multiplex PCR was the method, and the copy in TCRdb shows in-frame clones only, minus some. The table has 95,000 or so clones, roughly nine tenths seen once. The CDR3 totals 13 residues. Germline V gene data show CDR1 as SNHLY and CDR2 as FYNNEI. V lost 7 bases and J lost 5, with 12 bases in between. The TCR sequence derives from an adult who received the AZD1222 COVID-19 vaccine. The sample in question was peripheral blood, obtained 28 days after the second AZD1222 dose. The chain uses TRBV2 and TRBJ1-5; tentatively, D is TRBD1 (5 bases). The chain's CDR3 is CASMRGLDQPQHF. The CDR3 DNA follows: TGTGCCAGCATGAGGGGTCTAGATCAGCCCCAGCATTTT.